This T cell receptor (beta chain) was sequenced for a study of blood T cell repertoires in COVID-19. Study-wide background: Spain, Italy and the United States supplied samples that represented acute and convalescent COVID-19. In each case, the material was cDNA or gDNA derived from T cells, B-cell-depleted T cells, or PBMCs.

Original processing notes: Reference gene primer amplification in the assay estimated nucleated cell counts. The method was immunoSEQ multiplex PCR; TCRdb's version includes in-frame clones alone and lacks a portion of them. Clone size and V and J calls were adopted from that table, with D and trimming inferred from the DNA. In the table there are about 40,000 clones, 77% of which are singletons. This CDR3 comprises 21 residues. Germline-derived CDR1 and CDR2 are LNHDA and SQIVND (reference sequence). V shed 10 bases, J shed 2 bases, and the junction held 25 bases outside the gene matches. This clone was counted between two and nine times.

This chain connects TRBV19 to TRBJ2-7; TRBD2 matches 14 bases. Sequencing was done on a sample of peripheral blood. This clonotype was sampled from a woman in her sixties or seventies with acute or convalescent COVID-19. The CDR3 region is CAKFRGRQKGLAGEEPYEQYF. The CDR3 nucleotides are TGTGCCAAGTTCAGGGGGCGGCAAAAGGGACTAGCGGGAGAAGAACCCTACGAGCAGTACTTC.